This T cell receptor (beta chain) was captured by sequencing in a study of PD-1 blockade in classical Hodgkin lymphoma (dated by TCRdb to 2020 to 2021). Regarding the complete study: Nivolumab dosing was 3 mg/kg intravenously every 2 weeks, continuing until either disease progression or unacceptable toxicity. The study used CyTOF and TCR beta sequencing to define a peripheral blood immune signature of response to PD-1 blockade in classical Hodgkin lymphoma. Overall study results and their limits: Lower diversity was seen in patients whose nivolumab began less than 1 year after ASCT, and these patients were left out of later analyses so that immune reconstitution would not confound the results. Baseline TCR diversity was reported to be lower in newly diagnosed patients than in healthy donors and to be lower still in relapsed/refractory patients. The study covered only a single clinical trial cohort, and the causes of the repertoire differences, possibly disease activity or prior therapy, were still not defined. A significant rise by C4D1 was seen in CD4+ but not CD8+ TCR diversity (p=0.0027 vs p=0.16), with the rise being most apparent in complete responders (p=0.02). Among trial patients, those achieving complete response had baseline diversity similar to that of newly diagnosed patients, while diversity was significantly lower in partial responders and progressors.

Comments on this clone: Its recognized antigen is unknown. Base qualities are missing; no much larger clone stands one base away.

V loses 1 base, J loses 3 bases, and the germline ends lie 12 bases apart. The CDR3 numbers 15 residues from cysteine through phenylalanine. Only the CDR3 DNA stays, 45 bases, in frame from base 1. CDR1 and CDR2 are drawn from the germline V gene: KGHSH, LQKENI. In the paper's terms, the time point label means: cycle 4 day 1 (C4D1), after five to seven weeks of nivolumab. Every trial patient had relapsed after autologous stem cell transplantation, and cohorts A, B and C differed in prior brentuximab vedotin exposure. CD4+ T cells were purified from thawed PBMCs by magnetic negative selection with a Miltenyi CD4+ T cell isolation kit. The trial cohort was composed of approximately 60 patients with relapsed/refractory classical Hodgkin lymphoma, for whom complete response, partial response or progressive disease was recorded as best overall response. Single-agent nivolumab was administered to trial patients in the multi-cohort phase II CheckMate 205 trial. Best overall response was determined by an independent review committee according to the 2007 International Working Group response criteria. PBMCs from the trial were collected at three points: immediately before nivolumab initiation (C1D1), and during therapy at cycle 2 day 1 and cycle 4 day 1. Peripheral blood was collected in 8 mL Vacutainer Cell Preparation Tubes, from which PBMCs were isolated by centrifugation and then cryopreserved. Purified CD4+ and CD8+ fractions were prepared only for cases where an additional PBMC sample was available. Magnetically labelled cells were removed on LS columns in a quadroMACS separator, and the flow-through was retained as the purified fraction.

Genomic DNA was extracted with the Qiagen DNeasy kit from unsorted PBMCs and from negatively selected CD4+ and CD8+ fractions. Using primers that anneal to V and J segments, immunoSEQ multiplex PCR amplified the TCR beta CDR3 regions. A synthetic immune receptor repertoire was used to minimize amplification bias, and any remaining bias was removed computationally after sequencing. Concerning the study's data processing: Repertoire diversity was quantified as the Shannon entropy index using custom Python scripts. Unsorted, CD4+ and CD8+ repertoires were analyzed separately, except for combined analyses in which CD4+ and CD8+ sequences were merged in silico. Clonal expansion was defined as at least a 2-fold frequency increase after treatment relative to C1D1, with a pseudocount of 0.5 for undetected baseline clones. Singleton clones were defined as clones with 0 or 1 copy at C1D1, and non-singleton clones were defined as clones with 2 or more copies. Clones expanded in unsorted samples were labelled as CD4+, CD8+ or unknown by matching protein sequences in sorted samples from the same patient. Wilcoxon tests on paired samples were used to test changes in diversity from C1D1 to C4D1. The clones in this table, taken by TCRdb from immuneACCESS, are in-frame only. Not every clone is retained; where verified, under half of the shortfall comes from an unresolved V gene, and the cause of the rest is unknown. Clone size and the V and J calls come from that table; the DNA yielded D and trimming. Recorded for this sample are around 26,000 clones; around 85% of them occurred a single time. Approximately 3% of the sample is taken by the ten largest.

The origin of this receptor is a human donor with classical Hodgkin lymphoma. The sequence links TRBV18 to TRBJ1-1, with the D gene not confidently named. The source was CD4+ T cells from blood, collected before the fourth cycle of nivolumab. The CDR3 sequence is CASSPRSEMDTEAFF. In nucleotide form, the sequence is TGTGCCAGCTCACCACGGTCGGAAATGGACACTGAAGCTTTCTTT. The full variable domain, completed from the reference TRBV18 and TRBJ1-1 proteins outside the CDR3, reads NAGVMQNPRHLVRRRGQEARLRCSPMKGHSHVYWYRQLPEEGLKFMVYLQKENIIDESGMPKERFSAEFPKEGPSILRIQQVVRGDSAAYFCASSPRSEMDTEAFFGQGTRLTVV.